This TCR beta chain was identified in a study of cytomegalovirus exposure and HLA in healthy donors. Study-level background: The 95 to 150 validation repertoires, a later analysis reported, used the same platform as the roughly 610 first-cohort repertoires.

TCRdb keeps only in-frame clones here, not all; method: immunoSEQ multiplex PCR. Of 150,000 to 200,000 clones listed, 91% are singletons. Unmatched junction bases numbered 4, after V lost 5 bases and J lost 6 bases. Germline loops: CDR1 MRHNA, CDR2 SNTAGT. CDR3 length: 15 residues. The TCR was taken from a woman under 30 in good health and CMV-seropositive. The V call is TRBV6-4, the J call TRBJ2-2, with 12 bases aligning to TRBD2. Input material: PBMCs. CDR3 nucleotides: TGTGCCAGCAGTCGACTAGCGGGGGAGGCCGGGGAGCTGTTTTTT. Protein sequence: CASSRLAGEAGELFF.